This T cell receptor (beta chain) was captured in a study of T cells after yellow fever vaccination. Using its own MiXCR run on the 5' RACE reads, TCRdb lists one record per CDR3 protein. The data contain 300,000 to 400,000 distinct CDR3 sequences, 8.1% of them singletons. V was clipped by 2 bases and J by 6 bases, with 8 bases between them. There are 11 residues in the CDR3. Germline V gives CDR1 SQVTM, CDR2 ANQGSEA. In regard to this clonotype: The antigen is undetermined.

Study-level findings and limits: Researchers cautioned that FACS-sorted repertoires could harbor abundant clonotypes contaminating from the bulk population.

This sequence joins TRBV29-1 and TRBJ2-7; D is possibly TRBD1 (6 bases). This material consisted of PBMCs, taken 35 to 50 days after the first yellow fever vaccination. This clonotype was sampled from a young man who received the YFV17D yellow fever vaccine. This CDR3 reads CSVEKQGEQYF. The CDR3 DNA reads TGCAGCGTTGAAAAACAGGGCGAGCAGTACTTC.